The clone carrying this T cell receptor beta chain was detected only a few times. Amplification of TCR alpha and beta CDR3 regions from RNA used iRepertoire nested multiplex PCR. TCRdb called the multiplex PCR reads again in MiXCR, with one record for every CDR3 protein. The sample holds about 140,000 distinct CDR3 sequences, approximately 39% seen once. The data belong to a study of glioma-infiltrating T cells. Per germline, CDR1 MGHRA and CDR2 YSYEKL. V lost 1 base and J lost 2; bases outside the gene matches: 8. The CDR3 length is 17 residues. V usage is TRBV4-1 and J usage is TRBJ2-1, with 7 bases that match TRBD1. Sample: glioma tissue, nonneoplastic brain tissue, or PBMCs (not recorded which). This clonotype was sampled from a human donor with low-grade glioma or glioblastoma, undergoing nonglioma brain surgery, or in good health (not recorded which). CDR3 residues: CASSQVDRVGAYNEQFF. The DNA for the CDR3 is TGCGCCAGCAGCCAAGTCGACAGGGTAGGGGCCTACAATGAGCAGTTCTTC.